The 17 T cell receptor beta chains below come from one sample, sequenced in a study of type 1 regulatory T cells. Study observations and caveats: Type 1 regulatory T cells had a more restricted TCR repertoire than non-type 1 regulatory T cells.

No antigen has been identified for these receptors. TCRdb reprocessed the reads with MiXCR, giving one entry per CDR3 protein. The table includes roughly 71,000 distinct CDR3 sequences, less than 25% detected once. Source material: cultured type 1 regulatory T (Tr1) cells, either the whole culture or a sorted fraction (not recorded which). The source is a human donor in good health.

This chain joins TRBV10-3 and TRBJ2-3; D gene uncertain. Germline V gene lookup returns CDR1 ENHRY and CDR2 SYGVKD. Trimming removed 3 bases at V and 2 bases at J, with 18 bases between. The CDR3 has 17 residues. The CDR3 DNA follows: TGTGCCATCAGTGATACCCCAATTCGCCTGCCCACAGATACGCAGTATTTT. Translating gives CAISDTPIRLPTDTQYF.

CDR3 residues: CASSLSPGGHGYTF. In nucleotides, the CDR3 is TGTGCCAGCAGTTTATCGCCGGGGGGCCATGGCTACACCTTC. This chain uses TRBV27 with TRBJ1-2; D may be TRBD1 (6 bases). Germline V CDR1 and CDR2: MNHEY, SMNVEV (reference sequence). V shed 0 bases and J shed 6 bases, with 11 bases lying between them. The CDR3 contains 14 residues.

About this clonotype itself: A much larger clone differs from this one at a single base, so this may be a read error. The rearrangement links TRBV5-5 to TRBJ2-1; D is unresolved. CDR1 and CDR2 from the germline V gene are SGHKS and YYEKEE (reference sequence). The CDR3 sequence is 11 residues long. The CDR3 region has the DNA TGTGCCAGCAGCACCTTATATGAGCAGCTCTTC. Translated: CASSTLYEQLF. Complete variable domain (other parts from reference TRBV5-5 and TRBJ2-1): DAGVTQSPTHLIKTRGQQVTLRCSPISGHKSVSWYQQVLGQGPQFIFQYYEKEERGRGNFPDRFSARQFPNYSSELNVNALLLGDSALYLCASSTLYEQLFGPGTRLTVL.

This clonotype was detected a few times. The chain couples TRBV10-3 to TRBJ2-2, with no clear D. This CDR3 is built from 15 residues. The V and J ends lost 2 bases and 1 base respectively, with 8 bases between them. Germline CDR1 reads ENHRY; CDR2 reads SYGVKD. CDR3 sequence: CAISETRQNTGELFF. CDR3 nucleotides: TGTGCCATCAGTGAGACGAGACAGAACACCGGGGAGCTGTTTTTT.

This clonotype was recorded a few times. The rearrangement joins TRBV5-1 to TRBJ2-2; 11 bases align to TRBD2. The CDR3 is 17 amino acids. Germline V gives CDR1 SGHRS, CDR2 YFSETQ. Germline trimming cut 2 bases from V and 0 bases from J; bases unmatched to any gene: 3. The CDR3 DNA sequence: TGCGCCAGCAGCTTACAGGGACTAGCGGCGAACACCGGGGAGCTGTTTTTT. This codes for CASSLQGLAANTGELFF.

This clonotype has more than one count but fewer than ten. The genes are TRBV3-1 and TRBJ2-7; D might be TRBD2 (6 bases). CDR3 length equals 14 residues. The germline V and J ends were trimmed by 1 base and 5 bases, with 12 bases remaining between them. Germline V gene data show CDR1 as LGHDT and CDR2 as YNNKEL (reference sequence). CDR3 sequence reads: CASSQGLASDEQYF. Written as DNA, the CDR3 is TGTGCCAGCAGCCAAGGCCTAGCTAGCGACGAGCAGTACTTC.

This chain links TRBV20-1 with TRBJ2-7; D remains unclear. CDR3 length: 12 residues. V lost 0 bases and J 2 bases, leaving 5 bases between the germline ends. Germline V CDR1 and CDR2: DFQATT, SNEGSKA (reference sequence). The DNA of the CDR3 is TGCAGTGCTAGAGACGTGACCTACGAGCAGTACTTC. It yields the protein CSARDVTYEQYF.

With respect to this clonotype: One junction end does not reproduce the germline sequence, and a read error may be involved. This rearrangement joins TRBV20-1 to TRBJ2-1; 10 nucleotides align to TRBD1. Germline V gene data show CDR1 as DFQATT and CDR2 as SNEGSKA (reference sequence). The CDR3 has 13 amino acids. In DNA, the CDR3 is TGCAGTGCTAGGGGACAGGGGAACAATGAGCGGTTCTTC. Its protein is CSARGQGNNERFF.

A note on this clonotype: At one boundary the junction diverges from the germline segment, which might be a read error. The chain carries TRBV7-9 and TRBJ2-7; 8 bases are shared with TRBD2. The CDR3 extends over 16 amino acids. Per germline, CDR1 SEHNR and CDR2 FQNEAQ (reference sequence). As DNA, the CDR3 is TGTGCTAGCAGCTTAGCCTTAGCGGGGAGCTCCTACGAGCAGTACTTC. Amino acids: CASSLALAGSSYEQYF.

This chain uses TRBV2 with TRBJ1-5, with D perhaps TRBD1 (5 bases). V was cut by 3 bases and J by 6 bases, with 12 bases left in between. Germline CDR1 and CDR2: SNHLY and FYNNEI. The CDR3 runs to 14 residues. CDR3 residues: CASSDLRVAQPQHF. DNA for the CDR3: TGTGCCAGCAGTGATCTCAGGGTGGCTCAGCCCCAGCATTTT.

This clonotype was counted only a few times. The chain links TRBV2 to TRBJ1-5; perhaps TRBD1 as D (5 bases). Germline V lookup: CDR1 SNHLY, CDR2 FYNNEI. V shed 6 bases and J shed 1 base, with 10 bases lying between them. The CDR3 consists of 14 residues. CDR3 bases: TGTGCCAGCAGCCTTCAGGGAAGCAATCAGCCCCAGCATTTT. Protein: CASSLQGSNQPQHF.

The V call is TRBV4-3, the J call TRBJ2-1; 8 nucleotides agree with TRBD2. Germline loops: CDR1 LGHNA, CDR2 YSLEER. This CDR3 contains 14 residues. The J segment lost 5 bases and the V segment lost 6 bases, leaving 6 bases of the junction unmatched. The CDR3 DNA follows: TGCGCCAGCAGACGGGAGGGCTACCACAATGAGCAGTTCTTC. Its protein is CASRREGYHNEQFF.

The gene calls are TRBV2 and TRBJ2-5; D is perhaps TRBD2 (6 bases). The CDR3 consists of 12 residues. Looked up from germline, CDR1 is SNHLY and CDR2 is FYNNEI. V was clipped by 6 bases and J by 10 bases, with 15 bases between them. The CDR3 region has the DNA TGTGCCAGCAGGGCCGATCAGGGAGGCCAGTACTTC. Translating gives CASRADQGGQYF. Full variable domain (outside the CDR3, taken from reference TRBV2 and TRBJ2-5): EPEVTQTPSHQVTQMGQEVILRCVPISNHLYFYWYRQILGQKVEFLVSFYNNEISEKSEIFDDQFSVERPDGSNFTLKIRSTKLEDSAMYFCASRADQGGQYFGPGTRLLVL.

This clonotype was detected a few times. The chain recombines TRBV7-2 with TRBJ2-2, with D possibly being TRBD1 (5 bases). Germline lookup yields CDR1 SGHTA and CDR2 FQGNSA. CDR3 size: 15 residues. Trimming cost V 5 bases and J 4 bases, with 14 bases left between them. The CDR3, as DNA: TGTGCCAGCAGCCTCCAGGGAAGGAGCACCGGGGAGCTGTTTTTT. Encoded protein: CASSLQGRSTGELFF.

This chain joins TRBV12-3 or TRBV12-4 and TRBJ2-7, with D possibly matching TRBD2 (5 bases). There are 15 residues in the CDR3. Deletions cut 1 base from V and 4 bases from J, with 14 bases between. The CDR3 region is CASSLELGSHYEQYF. CDR3 sequence (DNA): TGTGCCAGCAGTTTAGAACTAGGGTCCCATTACGAGCAGTACTTC.

This clonotype has ten or more counts. This rearrangement joins TRBV5-1 to TRBJ2-2, with TRBD2 matching over 9 bases. CDR1 SGHRS and CDR2 YFSETQ come from the germline V gene. This CDR3 contains 16 residues. The trim removed 2 bases at V and 2 bases at J, leaving 4 bases unmatched. CDR3 nucleotide sequence: TGCGCCAGCAGCTTATCGACTAGCGGCAACACCGGGGAGCTGTTTTTT. Protein product: CASSLSTSGNTGELFF.

This clonotype was seen a few times. The chain employs TRBV20-1 and TRBJ2-5, with 11 bases fitting TRBD2. CDR1 and CDR2 (germline): DFQATT, SNEGSKA (reference sequence). The CDR3 extends over 13 amino acids. V was clipped by 6 bases and J by 5 bases; unmatched bases: 5. CDR3 region: CSARLAGRETQYF. DNA for the CDR3: TGCAGTGCGAGACTAGCGGGACGGGAGACCCAGTACTTC.